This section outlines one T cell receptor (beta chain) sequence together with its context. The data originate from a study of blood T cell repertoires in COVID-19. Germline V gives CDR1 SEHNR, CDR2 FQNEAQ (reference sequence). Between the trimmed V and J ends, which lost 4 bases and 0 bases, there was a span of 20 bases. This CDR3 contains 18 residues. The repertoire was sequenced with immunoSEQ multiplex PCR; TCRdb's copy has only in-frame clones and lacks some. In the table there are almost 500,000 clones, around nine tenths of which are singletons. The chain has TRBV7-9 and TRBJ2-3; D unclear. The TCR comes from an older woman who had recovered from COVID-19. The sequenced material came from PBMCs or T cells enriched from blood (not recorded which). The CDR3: CASSSPLLLVTSTDTQYF. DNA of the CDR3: TGTGCCAGCAGCTCCCCCCTATTGCTAGTGACTAGCACAGATACGCAGTATTTT.